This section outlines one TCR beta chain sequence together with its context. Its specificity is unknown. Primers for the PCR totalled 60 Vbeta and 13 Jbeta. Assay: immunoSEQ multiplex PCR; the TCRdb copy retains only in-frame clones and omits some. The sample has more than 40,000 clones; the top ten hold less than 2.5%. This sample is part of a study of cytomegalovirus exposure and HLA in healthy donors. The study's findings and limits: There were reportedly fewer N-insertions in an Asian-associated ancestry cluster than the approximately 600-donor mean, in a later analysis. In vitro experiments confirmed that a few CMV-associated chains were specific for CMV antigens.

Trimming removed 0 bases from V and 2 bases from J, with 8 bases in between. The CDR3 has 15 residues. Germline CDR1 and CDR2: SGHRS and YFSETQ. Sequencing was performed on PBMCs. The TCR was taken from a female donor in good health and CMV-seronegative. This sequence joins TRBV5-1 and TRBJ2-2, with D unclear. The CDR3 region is CASSLAALNTGELFF. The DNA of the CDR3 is TGCGCCAGCAGCTTGGCCGCCCTAAACACCGGGGAGCTGTTTTTT.